The text below deals with one T cell receptor (beta chain). Naive CD8 isolation took CD45RO-negative cells positively selected for CCR7 and excluded terminally differentiated effector memory CD45RA+ cells. The data were obtained in a study of shared clonotypes between healthy human individuals. TCRdb's table, derived via immunoSEQ multiplex PCR, lists solely in-frame clones and lacks some. The sample lists millions of clones, 93% occurring once. The trim removed 4 bases at V and 8 bases at J, leaving 7 bases unmatched. The CDR3 runs to 15 residues. The V gene's germline CDR1 is SGHTA and CDR2 FQGNSA. The chain carries TRBV7-2 and TRBJ2-2, with 10 nucleotides matching TRBD1. Sequencing was done on a sample of naive CD8+ T cells from PBMCs. This clonotype originated in a man younger than 35 in good health. Some clones in this sample may be carry-over from other donors' samples. As DNA, the CDR3 is TGTGCCAGCAGCTCCCGGGACAGGGGCAGGGGGGAGCTGTTTTTT. Its protein is CASSSRDRGRGELFF.